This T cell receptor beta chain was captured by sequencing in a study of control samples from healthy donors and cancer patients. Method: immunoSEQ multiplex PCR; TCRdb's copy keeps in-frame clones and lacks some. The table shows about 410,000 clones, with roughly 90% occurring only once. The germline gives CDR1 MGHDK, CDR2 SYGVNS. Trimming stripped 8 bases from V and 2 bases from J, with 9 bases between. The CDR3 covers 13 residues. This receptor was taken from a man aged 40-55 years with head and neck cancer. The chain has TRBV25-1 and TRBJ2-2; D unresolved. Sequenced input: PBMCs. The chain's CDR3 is CASRATNTGELFF. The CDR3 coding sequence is TGTGCCAGCCGAGCTACTAACACCGGGGAGCTGTTTTTT.